The 29 T cell receptor beta chains in this list originate from one sample, sequenced in a study of graft-versus-host responses after intestinal transplantation. For these receptors, no antigen is known. TCRdb keeps only in-frame clones here, not all; method: immunoSEQ multiplex PCR. The table includes about 90,000 clones, roughly nine tenths detected once. Sequences were derived from unstimulated CD8+ T cells sorted from spleen or lymph node cells, sampled before intestinal transplant. Receptors were obtained from a human donor who received an intestinal transplant.

CDR3 sequence: CASSGIGGAVEQYF. The CDR3 coding sequence is TGTGCCAGCAGCGGGATTGGGGGGGCGGTGGAGCAGTACTTC. This chain joins TRBV7-9 and TRBJ2-7; maybe TRBD2 (7 bases). The CDR3 consists of 14 residues. Germline-derived CDR1 and CDR2 are SEHNR and FQNEAQ (reference sequence). Between the trimmed V and J ends, which lost 5 bases and 7 bases, there was a span of 18 bases.

The chain has TRBV4-3 and TRBJ2-4; TRBD2 aligns across 11 bases. Losses at the gene ends were 2 bases for V and 4 bases for J; bases not matched to a gene: 1. CDR1 and CDR2 (germline): LGHNA, YSLEER. The CDR3 has 15 amino acids. CDR3 residues: CASSQRLAGKNIQYF. In DNA form, the CDR3 reads TGCGCCAGCAGCCAACGACTAGCGGGGAAAAACATTCAGTACTTC.

The V call is TRBV5-1, the J call TRBJ2-7, with 7 bases identical to TRBD2. The CDR3 has 14 amino acids. Trimming took 4 bases from V and 3 from J; bases not matched to a gene: 7. Germline V lookup: CDR1 SGHRS, CDR2 YFSETQ. CDR3 coding DNA: TGCGCCAGCAGCAAAGGACCGGGGGGCTACGAGCAGTACTTC. It encodes CASSKGPGGYEQYF.

The chain combines TRBV5-1 with TRBJ2-1, with TRBD1 matching 7 bases. Germline CDR1 and CDR2: SGHRS and YFSETQ. This CDR3 spans 15 amino acids. V was clipped by 4 bases and J by 2 bases; unmatched bases: 6. The DNA for the CDR3 is TGCGCCAGCAGCGTCAGGACAGGACCCTACAATGAGCAGTTCTTC. Its protein is CASSVRTGPYNEQFF.

CDR3 loop: CASSPPGQLADLYNEQFF. DNA of the CDR3: TGTGCCAGCAGCCCCCCTGGGCAACTAGCGGATCTCTACAATGAGCAGTTCTTC. J is TRBJ2-1 and V is TRBV4-2, with 8 nucleotides matching TRBD2. CDR1 is LGHNA, CDR2 YNFKEQ, per germline. The V segment lost 4 bases and the J segment 3 bases; nucleotides outside the gene matches: 14. This CDR3 region has 18 residues.

The chain employs TRBV29-1 and TRBJ2-1; no reliable D call. The germline CDR1 and CDR2 sequences are SQVTM and ANQGSEA. Trimming left V 4 bases short and J 0 bases short, with 7 bases between. The CDR3 runs to 13 residues. The CDR3 DNA sequence: TGCAGCGTTGGCGGAAGCTCCTACAATGAGCAGTTCTTC. Protein: CSVGGSSYNEQFF.

This clone was observed a handful of times. The chain couples TRBV19 to TRBJ2-1, with TRBD2 matching over 10 bases. The germline gives CDR1 LNHDA, CDR2 SQIVND (reference sequence). This CDR3 is built from 14 residues. V lost 6 bases to trimming and J lost 6 bases; unmatched junction nucleotides: 5. The CDR3: CASRSGLAFNEQFF. The CDR3 nucleotides read TGTGCCAGTAGGTCGGGACTAGCGTTCAATGAGCAGTTCTTC.

In regard to this clone: The CDR3 does not close with the conserved phenylalanine or tryptophan, likely indicating a read error. V is TRBV19 and J is TRBJ2-7, with 9 bases identical to TRBD2. With V trimmed by 5 bases and J by 4 bases, 6 bases remained unmatched. Per germline, CDR1 LNHDA and CDR2 SQIVND (reference sequence). The CDR3 extends over 14 amino acids. The CDR3 bases are TGTGCCAGTAGTTCAGGCCTAGCGGGATACGAGCAGTACTCC. It is translated as CASSSGLAGYEQYS.

There are a few counts of this clone. J is TRBJ2-7 and V is TRBV5-6, with a tentative D call TRBD1 (6 bases). The CDR3 loop spans 14 amino acids. CDR1 and CDR2 (germline): SGHDT, YYEEEE. Trimming removed 1 base from V and 2 bases from J, with 10 bases in between. The CDR3 sequence is CASSLTGQTYEQYF. The CDR3 DNA reads TGTGCCAGCAGCTTGACAGGGCAGACCTACGAGCAGTACTTC.

This chain uses TRBV9 with TRBJ1-1; TRBD1 is a possible D gene (6 bases). The CDR3 totals 17 residues. CDR1 is SGDLS and CDR2 is YYNGEE in the germline V gene. Between the trimmed V and J ends, which lost 3 bases and 11 bases, there was a span of 29 bases. CDR3 sequence (DNA): TGTGCCAGCAGCGCCTTACCTTACAGGGAGCCCCCCCGCAGGGCTTTCTTT. It specifies CASSALPYREPPRRAFF.

The genes are TRBV4-1 and TRBJ2-1, with TRBD2 identical over 8 bases. Germline V gene lookup returns CDR1 MGHRA and CDR2 YSYEKL. The CDR3 contains 19 residues. The J segment lost 2 bases and the V segment lost 4 bases, leaving 16 bases of the junction unmatched. As DNA, the CDR3 is TGCGCCAGCAGCCCAACTGAATACTCCACTAGCGGAACCTACAATGAGCAGTTCTTC. Residues: CASSPTEYSTSGTYNEQFF.

This rearrangement joins TRBV27 to TRBJ1-2; the match to TRBD1 covers 7 bases. The CDR3 is made up of 14 amino acids. Germline loops: CDR1 MNHEY, CDR2 SMNVEV (reference sequence). Trimming removed 6 bases from V and 5 bases from J; junction bases left unmatched: 9. This chain's CDR3 is CASRGDSRRYGYTF. The CDR3 DNA reads as TGTGCCAGCAGGGGGGACAGCCGTCGGTATGGCTACACCTTC.

The chain links TRBV7-6 to TRBJ2-1; weak D call: TRBD2 (5 bases). The CDR3 is made up of 15 amino acids. Germline V gene data show CDR1 as SGHVS and CDR2 as FNYEAQ. The V gene lost 1 base and the J gene lost 6 bases, with 13 bases spanning the gap. The CDR3 DNA reads as TGTGCCAGCAGCTTAGGTGCCACCGGGATCAATGAGCAGTTCTTC. This sequence encodes CASSLGATGINEQFF.

V gene TRBV27 combines with J gene TRBJ1-5, with 7 bases identical to TRBD1. CDR1 and CDR2 (germline): MNHEY, SMNVEV (reference sequence). This CDR3 has 18 amino acids. The junction had 11 bases not matched to a gene; V was cut back by 0 bases and J by 3 bases. CDR3 nucleotides: TGTGCCAGCAGTTTATCCGGTGGGACAGAGCCAAACAATCAGCCCCAGCATTTT. Amino acid sequence: CASSLSGGTEPNNQPQHF.

The rearrangement joins TRBV28 to TRBJ2-1, with TRBD2 identical over 8 bases. V shed 6 bases, J shed 8 bases, and the junction held 6 bases outside the gene matches. The CDR3 is 13 residues long. Germline assignment: CDR1 MDHEN and CDR2 SYDVKM. In DNA form, the CDR3 reads TGTGCCAGCAGCCCGCTAGCGGGCTATGAGCAGTTCTTC. Its translation is CASSPLAGYEQFF.

As DNA, the CDR3 is TGCGCCAGCAGCCTAAGTGGTAGCTCCTACAATGAGCAGTTCTTC. It yields the protein CASSLSGSSYNEQFF. The rearrangement joins TRBV5-1 to TRBJ2-1; no clear D. Deletions cut 4 bases from V and 0 bases from J, with 11 bases between. Germline CDR1 and CDR2: SGHRS and YFSETQ. The CDR3 loop spans 15 amino acids.

This chain uses TRBV2 with TRBJ2-1; the match to TRBD2 covers 16 bases. This CDR3 contains 19 residues. V lost 2 bases to trimming and J lost 6 bases; unmatched junction nucleotides: 10. Germline CDR1 reads SNHLY; CDR2 reads FYNNEI. The CDR3 DNA follows: TGTGCCAGCAGTGAACCGAAACTGGGGACTAGCGGGAGGGCCAATGAGCAGTTCTTC. It is translated as CASSEPKLGTSGRANEQFF.

The chain combines TRBV28 with TRBJ2-1, with 11 bases fitting TRBD2. This CDR3 comprises 15 residues. Trimming took 5 bases from V and 7 from J; bases not matched to a gene: 7. The germline CDR1 and CDR2 sequences are MDHEN and SYDVKM. The CDR3 sequence: CASSIIAGGGNEQFF. Here the CDR3 DNA reads TGTGCCAGCAGTATAATAGCGGGAGGGGGGAATGAGCAGTTCTTC.

V usage is TRBV27 and J usage is TRBJ2-6; D is perhaps TRBD2 (5 bases). CDR1 is MNHEY, CDR2 SMNVEV, per germline (reference sequence). The CDR3 runs 14 residues. The V gene lost 4 bases and the J gene lost 3 bases, with 7 bases spanning the gap. CDR3 sequence: CASSSGVGANVLTF. In DNA, the CDR3 is TGTGCCAGCAGTTCCGGGGTTGGGGCCAACGTCCTGACTTTC.

This clone was detected only once. V usage is TRBV27 and J usage is TRBJ1-5; tentative D call: TRBD1 (5 bases). The CDR3 runs 15 residues. Trimming left V 4 bases short and J 7 bases short, with 17 bases between. Germline lookup yields CDR1 MNHEY and CDR2 SMNVEV (reference sequence). The CDR3 nucleotides are TGTGCCAGCAGTTCCTCGGCAGGGTCGAGGCAGCCCCAGCATTTT. The encoded protein is CASSSSAGSRQPQHF.

Here the CDR3 DNA reads TGTGCCAGCACATTCGGGGGGCTGGGGGCCCAGTACTTC. Its translation: CASTFGGLGAQYF. The chain joins TRBV11-2 to TRBJ2-7, with TRBD2 as a possible D gene (7 bases). CDR1 is SGHAT, CDR2 FQNNGV, per germline. CDR3 length equals 13 residues. The V and J ends lost 7 bases and 10 bases respectively, with 20 bases between them.

This sequence joins TRBV30 and TRBJ1-1, with 7 nucleotides matching TRBD1. This CDR3 contains 15 residues. V was pared by 2 bases and J by 4 bases, with 10 bases of the junction left unmatched. Germline CDR1 reads GTSNPN; CDR2 reads SVGIG (reference sequence). The DNA of the CDR3 is TGTGCCTGGAGTAAGCACAAACAGGGGAGCACTGAAGCTTTCTTT. This codes for CAWSKHKQGSTEAFF.

V is TRBV19 and J is TRBJ2-7; D may be TRBD1 (5 bases). The germline V gene has CDR1 LNHDA and CDR2 SQIVND (reference sequence). CDR3 length equals 13 residues. With 1 base removed from V and 1 base from J, the gap between germline ends came to 5 bases. The CDR3, as DNA: TGTGCCAGTAGTATAGGACAGTCCTACGAGCAGTACTTC. Amino acid sequence: CASSIGQSYEQYF.

The V gene is TRBV19, the J gene TRBJ2-2, with 15 bases matching TRBD2. The CDR3 totals 17 residues. Germline values: CDR1 LNHDA, CDR2 SQIVND (reference sequence). J lost 6 bases, V lost 4 bases, and 6 bases had no gene match. The chain's CDR3 is CASSTFGLAGGAGELFF. Here the CDR3 DNA reads TGTGCCAGTAGTACCTTCGGACTAGCGGGAGGGGCCGGGGAGCTGTTTTTT.

The chain has TRBV7-9 and TRBJ2-1, with 8 nucleotides matching TRBD2. CDR1 and CDR2 (germline): SEHNR, FQNEAQ (reference sequence). This CDR3 is built from 15 residues. Losses at the gene ends were 6 bases for V and 1 base for J; bases not matched to a gene: 5. CDR3 sequence: CASRPGTSSYNEQFF. CDR3 bases: TGTGCCAGCAGACCCGGGACTAGTTCCTACAATGAGCAGTTCTTC.

The chain recombines TRBV6-1 with TRBJ2-1; 13 positions agree with TRBD2. The CDR3 is made up of 14 amino acids. The V segment lost 10 bases and the J segment 4 bases; nucleotides outside the gene matches: 4. Germline V CDR1 and CDR2: MNHNS, SASEGT. In DNA form, the CDR3 reads TGTGCCACCAAGGGACTAGCGGGATACAATGAGCAGTTCTTC. It translates to CATKGLAGYNEQFF.

The chain has TRBV2 and TRBJ2-3, with TRBD2 identical over 10 bases. This CDR3 has 14 residues. V shed 4 bases, J shed 5 bases, and the junction held 3 bases outside the gene matches. The germline gives CDR1 SNHLY, CDR2 FYNNEI. CDR3 sequence: CASSGKREGDTQYF. In DNA form, the CDR3 reads TGTGCCAGCAGTGGGAAGCGGGAGGGAGATACGCAGTATTTT.

The rearrangement joins TRBV5-1 to TRBJ2-1; 14 bases match TRBD2. V trimming: 0 bases; J trimming: 10 bases; junction bases outside the gene matches: 6. Per the germline V gene, CDR1 is SGHRS and CDR2 is YFSETQ. The CDR3 totals 16 residues. The CDR3 protein is CASSLGRLAGGAEQFF. The CDR3 bases are TGCGCCAGCAGCTTGGGGCGACTAGCGGGGGGGGCGGAGCAGTTCTTC.

The chain recombines TRBV7-6 with TRBJ2-7, with TRBD2 matching over 7 bases. This CDR3 comprises 14 residues. Per the germline V gene, CDR1 is SGHVS and CDR2 is FNYEAQ. Trimming took 1 base from V and 1 from J; bases not matched to a gene: 1. In nucleotides, the CDR3 is TGTGCCAGCAGCTTAGGAGCGGGGTCCTACGAGCAGTACTTC. The encoded protein is CASSLGAGSYEQYF.